This passage covers 3 T cell receptor beta chains from one sample sequenced in a study of regulatory T cells in long-lasting Graves disease. iRepertoire HTBI primers and Arm-PCR of CDR3 regions built TCR beta libraries. TCRdb redid the calling of the multiplex PCR reads with MiXCR, one entry per CDR3 protein. The sample has over 200,000 distinct CDR3 sequences, around 17% seen once; the top ten hold around 21%. Documented time point: newly diagnosed GD, antithyroid drugs for less than 3 months. The TCR library was prepared using RNA isolated from PBMCs. The sequenced sample was peripheral blood mononuclear cells (PBMCs), obtained at new diagnosis, from a patient treated with antithyroid drugs. These receptor sequences come from a female donor with Graves disease.

This clonotype has ten or more counts. This rearrangement joins TRBV2 to TRBJ2-5; no firm D call. CDR3 size: 13 residues. Trimming took 4 bases from V and 2 from J, leaving 8 bases between them. Germline V CDR1 and CDR2: SNHLY, FYNNEI. This chain's CDR3 is CASSVVFQETQYF. CDR3 in DNA: TGTGCCAGCAGTGTAGTCTTTCAAGAGACCCAGTACTTC.

This clonotype occurred many times. The chain combines TRBV20-1 with TRBJ2-4; possibly TRBD1 or TRBD2 for D (5 bases each). CDR1 and CDR2 (germline): DFQATT, SNEGSKA (reference sequence). Trimming cost V 1 base and J 0 bases, with 10 bases left between them. CDR3 size: 15 residues. The CDR3 nucleotides are TGCAGTGCTAGAGTGCGAGGGGTAGCCAAAAACATTCAGTACTTC. Protein product: CSARVRGVAKNIQYF.

This clonotype came up many times. The chain links TRBV6-1 to TRBJ1-2, with TRBD1 matching 7 bases. Losses at the gene ends were 8 bases for V and 4 bases for J; bases not matched to a gene: 13. The CDR3 length is 15 residues. CDR1 and CDR2 from the germline V gene are MNHNS and SASEGT. In DNA form, the CDR3 reads TGTGCCAGCGGCCCAAAACAGGGGTTCGGCTATGGCTACACCTTC. It specifies CASGPKQGFGYGYTF.